These 10 T cell receptor beta chains share one sample of origin, sequenced in a study of blood T cell repertoires in COVID-19. TCRdb's table, derived via immunoSEQ multiplex PCR, lists solely in-frame clones and lacks some. The profile shows 400,000 or so clones, around 90% of them singletons. The specimen was peripheral blood. The receptors here all came from a man between 18 and 29 years old with COVID-19, enrolled during active disease.

The CDR3 sequence is CASSSQPLSRDEQYF. CDR3 DNA: TGTGCCAGCAGCTCCCAACCATTATCGCGCGACGAGCAGTACTTC. This chain links TRBV7-8 with TRBJ2-7; D is uncertain. V was shortened by 4 bases and J by 5 bases, with 18 bases between the two germline ends. The CDR3 runs to 15 residues. Germline CDR1 is SGHVS and CDR2 is FQNEAQ. Full variable domain (missing parts from reference TRBV7-8 and TRBJ2-7): GAGVSQSPRYKVAKRGQDVALRCDPISGHVSLFWYQQALGQGPEFLTYFQNEAQLDKSGLPSDRFFAERPEGSVSTLKIQRTQQEDSAVYLCASSSQPLSRDEQYFGPGTRLTVT.

The J gene is TRBJ2-7, the V gene TRBV9, with 7 bases matching TRBD2. This CDR3 spans 14 amino acids. Germline-derived CDR1 and CDR2 are SGDLS and YYNGEE. Unmatched junction bases numbered 7, after V lost 2 bases and J lost 5 bases. As DNA, the CDR3 is TGTGCCAGCAGCGTCGGGCAGCGGGACCACGAGCAGTACTTC. It specifies CASSVGQRDHEQYF.

The chain recombines TRBV3-1 (or the pseudogene TRBV3-2) with TRBJ2-3; 10 positions match TRBD2. The ends lost 2 bases at V and 5 bases at J; junction bases unmatched: 1. Germline V gene data show CDR1 as LGHDT and CDR2 as YNNKEL (reference sequence). This CDR3 region has 14 residues. CDR3 sequence (DNA): TGTGCCAGCAGCCAAAGACTAGCGGGAGATACGCAGTATTTT. Translated, it gives CASSQRLAGDTQYF.

The chain joins TRBV3-1 (or the pseudogene TRBV3-2) to TRBJ2-1; 7 nucleotides agree with TRBD2. The germline V gene has CDR1 LGHDT and CDR2 YNNKEL (reference sequence). The CDR3 totals 16 residues. V was clipped by 4 bases and J by 8 bases; unmatched bases: 14. The CDR3 loop reads CASSPRASGMVYEQFF. The DNA of the CDR3 is TGTGCCAGCAGCCCAAGGGCGAGCGGGATGGTTTATGAGCAGTTCTTC.

This chain links TRBV5-4 with TRBJ2-7, with D perhaps TRBD2 (6 bases). V was shortened by 2 bases and J by 0 bases, with 6 bases between the two germline ends. CDR3 length equals 13 residues. Germline V CDR1 and CDR2: SGHNT, YYREEE (reference sequence). The CDR3: CASSFGGSYEQYF. The CDR3 DNA sequence: TGTGCCAGCAGCTTCGGGGGCTCCTACGAGCAGTACTTC. The full variable domain, with the rest looked up from reference TRBV5-4 and TRBJ2-7, is ETGVTQSPTHLIKTRGQQVTLRCSSQSGHNTVSWYQQALGQGPQFIFQYYREEENGRGNFPPRFSGLQFPNYSSELNVNALELDDSALYLCASSFGGSYEQYFGPGTRLTVT.

The chain recombines TRBV24-1 with TRBJ2-2; perhaps TRBD1 as D (6 bases). Germline loops: CDR1 KGHDR, CDR2 SFDVKD. V was cut by 8 bases and J by 2 bases, with 14 bases left in between. The CDR3 is 15 residues long. The CDR3 spells CATNDPRGNTGELFF. CDR3 coding DNA: TGTGCCACCAACGACCCCAGGGGAAACACCGGGGAGCTGTTTTTT.

V gene TRBV6-5 combines with J gene TRBJ2-1, with a weak D call TRBD2 (6 bases). V was trimmed by 5 bases and J by 8 bases, leaving 10 bases between them. Germline V lookup: CDR1 MNHEY, CDR2 SVGAGI. There are 12 residues in the CDR3. CDR3: CASSPRGDEQFF. CDR3 bases: TGTGCCAGCAGTCCGCGGGGTGATGAGCAGTTCTTC.

The genes are TRBV2 and TRBJ2-1; D unclear. The V gene lost 6 bases and the J gene lost 9 bases, with 15 bases spanning the gap. This CDR3 has 13 residues. Germline values: CDR1 SNHLY, CDR2 FYNNEI. This chain's CDR3 is CASRTLGASEQFF. As DNA, the CDR3 is TGTGCCAGCAGAACCCTAGGAGCGAGTGAGCAGTTCTTC.

V and J are TRBV6-5 and TRBJ2-3, with 10 bases lining up with TRBD1. This CDR3 comprises 15 residues. CDR1 and CDR2 from the germline V gene are MNHEY and SVGAGI. Trimming removed 10 bases from V and 5 bases from J; junction bases left unmatched: 12. In DNA form, the CDR3 reads TGTGCCACACCCGGGACAGGGGTGGGTGAAGATACGCAGTATTTT. It codes for CATPGTGVGEDTQYF.

V usage is TRBV13 and J usage is TRBJ2-7; TRBD2 agrees at 13 bases. V shed 5 bases and J 0 bases; nucleotides not matched to a gene: 4. The germline V gene encodes CDR1 PRHDT and CDR2 FYEKMQ (reference sequence). The CDR3 spans 16 residues. CDR3 nucleotides: TGTGCCAGCAGCGTCGGACTAGCGGGGGTCTCCTACGAGCAGTACTTC. Its protein is CASSVGLAGVSYEQYF.